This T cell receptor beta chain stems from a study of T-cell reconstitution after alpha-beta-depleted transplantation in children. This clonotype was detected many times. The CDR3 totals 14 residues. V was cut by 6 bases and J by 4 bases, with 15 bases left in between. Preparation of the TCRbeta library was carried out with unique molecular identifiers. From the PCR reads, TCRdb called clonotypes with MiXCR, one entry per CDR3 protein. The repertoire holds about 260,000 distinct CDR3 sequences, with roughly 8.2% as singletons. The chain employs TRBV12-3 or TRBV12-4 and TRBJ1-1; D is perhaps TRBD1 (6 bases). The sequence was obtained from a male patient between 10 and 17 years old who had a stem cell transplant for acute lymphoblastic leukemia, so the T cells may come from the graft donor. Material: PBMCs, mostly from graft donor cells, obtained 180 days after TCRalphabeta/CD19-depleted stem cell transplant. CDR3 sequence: CASRGRGEGTEAFF. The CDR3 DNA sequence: TGTGCCAGCAGGGGAAGGGGGGAAGGCACTGAAGCTTTCTTT.